Given below is one T cell receptor beta chain in context. What antigen it recognizes has not been identified. Per-base quality was not reported, and no clone a single base away is much larger than it. The source of the sample is a study of T cell repertoires in cytomegalovirus infection (dated by TCRdb to about 2019). Broadly, across the study: Donor HLA type was relevant to the analysis, because carriage of CMV infection together with the matching HLA type was indicated by public TCR beta signatures. Summary of the overall study and its limitations: The ex vivo response was dominated by HLA-C-restricted CMV-specific TCR beta clonotypes, which also provided the single most frequent clonotype in two of eight donors. Cumulative frequency of public TCR beta family members discriminated carriers of CMV infection plus the relevant HLA type in this cohort and an independent roughly 320-donor cohort.

TCRdb shows the sequencer as Illumina HiSeq 1500. TCRdb trimmed public reads at Q25 via fastp, called clones via MiXCR and kept in-frame beta chains. Each CDR3 protein appears once, grouped with its most common genes and DNA. In all, the sample holds 250,000 or so distinct CDR3 sequences, and 9.1% of those were seen once. Together, the top ten hold approximately 16% of the sample. V is shortened by 2 bases, J by 0 bases, and the region joining them spans 17 bases. The germline V gene yields MNHGY for CDR1 and SAAAGT for CDR2. The CDR3, from cysteine to phenylalanine, totals 17 residues. The CDR3 DNA has 51 bases and is translated from base 1.

This receptor was taken from a human donor in good health (CMV status not recorded). Some clones in this sample may be carry-over from other donors' samples. Sequencing was done on a sample of PBMCs. The V and J segments used are TRBV6-8 and TRBJ2-7, with TRBD2 as a weak D call on 6 bases. The DNA is TGTGCCAGCAGTTACCCCCGGAGGAGGGTCGACTCCTACGAGCAGTACTTC. The resulting protein is CASSYPRRRVDSYEQYF.